Sequencing of this T cell receptor (beta chain) was carried out in a study of T-cell memory formation after mild COVID-19. MiXCR, applied by TCRdb to the 5' RACE reads, yields one record per CDR3 protein. This table has under 650,000 distinct CDR3 sequences, around 17% appearing once. CDR1 LGHNA and CDR2 YNFKEQ come from the germline V gene. This CDR3 region has 14 residues. Trimming cost V 0 bases and J 3 bases, with 8 bases left between them. Sequenced sample: PBMCs or a T cell subset sorted from them (not recorded which). This chain links TRBV4-2 with TRBJ2-5, with D unclear. This receptor was obtained from an adult woman who had mild COVID-19 (a few samples of this study predate the infection). Cell type and time point are not known. The CDR3 coding sequence is TGTGCCAGCAGCCAAGAGTTCTCCAAAGAGACCCAGTACTTC. Amino acid sequence: CASSQEFSKETQYF.